This TCR beta chain was identified in a study of blood T cell repertoires in COVID-19 (dated by TCRdb to the early 2020s). For context, the study as a whole: The collaborator samples originated in the United States, Italy and Spain and spanned the acute and convalescent phases of COVID-19. Samples came from the ongoing ImmuneRACE study (first 160 participants) plus 1,254 subjects from 6 global collaborators. The repertoires were released in a freely available public database meant as a resource for research on the immune response to SARS-CoV-2. Nearly every sample came with metadata listing a de-identified subject ID, COVID-19 status, age in years and sex. The material from the prospective study consisted of cDNA or gDNA derived from T cells, B-cell-depleted T cells, or PBMCs. HLA class I and class II types, where available, came from metadata supplied by the sample provider rather than from assay-based typing. The dataset comprised deeply sampled blood TCRbeta repertoires from subjects exposed to, actively infected with, or recovered from COVID-19.

TCRbeta CDR3 regions were amplified from genomic DNA using the immunoSEQ Assay, a bias-controlled multiplex PCR. Per the authors' processing: The number of nucleated cells in each sample was estimated from the amplification of reference gene primers within the assay. To quantify the absolute abundance of each unique TCRbeta CDR3 rearrangement, sequence reads were collapsed and filtered. For each sample, productive Simpson clonality was calculated as the square root of Simpson's diversity index across productive rearrangements. Imported from immuneACCESS, the table was reduced by TCRdb to in-frame sequences with V and J called. These copies leave out some clones; in studies compared against another copy, an unresolved V gene accounts for under half, and the cause of the remainder is not known. That table is the source of V, J and clone size, and D and trimming were worked out from the DNA. The sample table contains a few hundred thousand clones; only one count was recorded for 82% of them. The ten top clones hold 5.2% of the sample.

Germline trimming amounts to 9 bases on V and 1 base on J, with 14 as the count of junction bases outside the gene matches. Its CDR3 holds 16 amino acids, cysteine through phenylalanine. Only the CDR3 DNA is retained, 48 bases long and in frame from the first base. The CDR1 and CDR2 encoded by the germline V gene are MDHEN and SYDVKM. In Seattle, one collaborating source enrolled patients while the infection was active and tracked those patients longitudinally over the course of disease. The collaborating institutions used their own protocols to collect whole blood in K2EDTA tubes. For TCRbeta analysis, collaborators shipped samples in one of three forms: frozen whole blood, isolated PBMCs, or DNA extracted from either of those sample types. This clone was picked up a small number of times. Its antigen remains undetermined. No base quality information exists; no much larger clone differs at one position.

The full study reports these points: The quantity of clinical and demographic metadata differed by source and by participant and was supplied without curation.

The receptor comes from a woman between 65 and 79 years old with COVID-19, enrolled during active disease. The sequencing input was peripheral blood. The chain is encoded by TRBV28 joined to TRBJ2-7; 8 bases in the junction line up with TRBD2. The encoded CDR3 is CASPPANSGTSYEQYF. Read as DNA, the sequence is TGTGCCAGTCCCCCCGCCAATAGCGGGACATCCTACGAGCAGTACTTC. Beyond the CDR3, the reference TRBV28 and TRBJ2-7 genes provide the residues; the full variable domain reads: DVKVTQSSRYLVKRTGEKVFLECVQDMDHENMFWYRQDPGLGLRLIYFSYDVKMKEKGDIPEGYSVSREKKERFSLILESASTNQTSMYLCASPPANSGTSYEQYFGPGTRLTVT.